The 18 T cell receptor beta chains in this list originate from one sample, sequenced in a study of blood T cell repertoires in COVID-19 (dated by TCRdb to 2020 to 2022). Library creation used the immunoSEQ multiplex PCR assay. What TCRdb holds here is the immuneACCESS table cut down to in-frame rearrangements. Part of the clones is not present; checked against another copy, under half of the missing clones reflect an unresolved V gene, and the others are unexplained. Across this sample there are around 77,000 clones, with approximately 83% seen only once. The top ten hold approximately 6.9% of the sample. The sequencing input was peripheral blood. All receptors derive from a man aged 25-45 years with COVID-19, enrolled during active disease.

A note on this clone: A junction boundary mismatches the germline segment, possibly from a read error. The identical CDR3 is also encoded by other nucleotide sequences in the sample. The CDR3 nucleotides read TGTGCTAGCAGCCCGACGGAGGTTACCGGGGAGCTGTTTTTT. This translates into CASSPTEVTGELFF. The chain recombines TRBV7-7 with TRBJ2-2; TRBD2 might be the D (5 bases). This CDR3 has 14 residues. In germline, CDR1 is SSHAT, CDR2 FNYEAQ (reference sequence).

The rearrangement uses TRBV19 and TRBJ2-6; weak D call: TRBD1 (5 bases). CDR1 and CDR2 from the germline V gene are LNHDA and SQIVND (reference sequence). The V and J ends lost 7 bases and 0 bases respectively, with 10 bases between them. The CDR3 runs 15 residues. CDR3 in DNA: TGTGCCAGTACCCAACAGGACTCTGGGGCCAACGTCCTGACTTTC. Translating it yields CASTQQDSGANVLTF.

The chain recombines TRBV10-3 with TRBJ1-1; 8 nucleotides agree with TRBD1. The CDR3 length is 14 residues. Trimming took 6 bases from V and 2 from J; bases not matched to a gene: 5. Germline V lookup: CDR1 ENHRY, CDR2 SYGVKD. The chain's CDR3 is CAIRAGGINTEAFF. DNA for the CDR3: TGTGCCATCAGGGCAGGGGGCATCAACACTGAAGCTTTCTTT.

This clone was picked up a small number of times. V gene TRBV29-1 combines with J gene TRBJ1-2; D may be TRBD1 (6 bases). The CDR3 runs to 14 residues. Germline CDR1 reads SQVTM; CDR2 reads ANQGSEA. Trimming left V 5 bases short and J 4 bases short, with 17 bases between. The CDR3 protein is CSVSTPTGVYGYTF. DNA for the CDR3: TGCAGCGTTTCAACTCCGACAGGCGTCTATGGCTACACCTTC.

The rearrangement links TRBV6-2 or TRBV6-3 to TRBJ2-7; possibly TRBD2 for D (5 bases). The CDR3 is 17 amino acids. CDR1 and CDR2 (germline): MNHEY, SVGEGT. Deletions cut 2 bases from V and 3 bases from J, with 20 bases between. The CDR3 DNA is TGTGCCAGCAGTTACAATTCGCTCAGCGGCGGTTACTACGAGCAGTACTTC. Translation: CASSYNSLSGGYYEQYF.

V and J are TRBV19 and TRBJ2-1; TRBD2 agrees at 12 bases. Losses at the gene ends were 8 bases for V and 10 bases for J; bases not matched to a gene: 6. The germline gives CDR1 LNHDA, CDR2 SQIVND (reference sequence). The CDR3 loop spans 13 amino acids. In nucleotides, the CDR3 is TGTGCCAGTCGACTAGCGGGAGCATCCGAGCAGTTCTTC. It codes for CASRLAGASEQFF. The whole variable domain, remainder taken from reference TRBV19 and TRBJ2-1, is DGGITQSPKYLFRKEGQNVTLSCEQNLNHDAMYWYRQDPGQGLRLIYYSQIVNDFQKGDIAEGYSVSREKKESFPLTVTSAQKNPTAFYLCASRLAGASEQFFGPGTRLTVL.

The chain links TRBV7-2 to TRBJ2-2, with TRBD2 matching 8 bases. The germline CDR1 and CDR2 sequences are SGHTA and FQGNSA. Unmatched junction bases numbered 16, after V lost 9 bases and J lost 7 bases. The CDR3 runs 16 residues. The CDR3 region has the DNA TGTGCCAGTGTTCTAGCGGGCCGGCAGGGGTTCGGGGAGCTGTTTTTT. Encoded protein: CASVLAGRQGFGELFF. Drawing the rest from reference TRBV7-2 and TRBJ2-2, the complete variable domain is GAGVSQSPSNKVTEKGKDVELRCDPISGHTALYWYRQSLGQGLEFLIYFQGNSAPDKSGLPSDRFSAERTGGSVSTLTIQRTQQEDSAVYLCASVLAGRQGFGELFFGEGSRLTVL.

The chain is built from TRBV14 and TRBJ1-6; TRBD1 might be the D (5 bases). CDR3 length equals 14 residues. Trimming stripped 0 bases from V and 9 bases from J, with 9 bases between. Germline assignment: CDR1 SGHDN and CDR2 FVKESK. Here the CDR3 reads CASSQDRGISPLHF. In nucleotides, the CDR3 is TGTGCCAGCAGCCAAGACCGGGGGATTTCACCCCTCCACTTT.

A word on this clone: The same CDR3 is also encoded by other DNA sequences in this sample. The CDR3 bases are TGTGCCAGCAGTTACTCGGGGACAGGGGATCAGCCCCAGCATTTT. Its protein product is CASSYSGTGDQPQHF. This sequence joins TRBV6-5 and TRBJ1-5, with 10 bases lining up with TRBD1. Germline trimming cut 0 bases from V and 5 bases from J; bases unmatched to any gene: 1. The CDR3 totals 15 residues. CDR1 is MNHEY, CDR2 SVGAGI, per germline.

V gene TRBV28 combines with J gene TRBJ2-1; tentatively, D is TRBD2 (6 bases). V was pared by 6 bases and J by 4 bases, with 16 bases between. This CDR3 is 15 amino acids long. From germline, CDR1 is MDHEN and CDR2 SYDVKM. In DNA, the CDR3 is TGTGCCAGCAGCCCATCCCGGGACTTTTACAATGAGCAGTTCTTC. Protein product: CASSPSRDFYNEQFF.

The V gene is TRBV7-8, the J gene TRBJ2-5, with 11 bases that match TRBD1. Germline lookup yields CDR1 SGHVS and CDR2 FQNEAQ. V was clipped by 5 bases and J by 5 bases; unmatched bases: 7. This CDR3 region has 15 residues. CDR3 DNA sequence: TGTGCCAGCAGCAGTGGACAGGGGGCCGGGGAGACCCAGTACTTC. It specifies CASSSGQGAGETQYF.

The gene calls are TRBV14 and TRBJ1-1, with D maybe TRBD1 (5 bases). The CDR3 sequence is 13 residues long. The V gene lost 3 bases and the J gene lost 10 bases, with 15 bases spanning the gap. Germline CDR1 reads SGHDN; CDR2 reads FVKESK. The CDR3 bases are TGTGCCAGCAGCCATCGGCCCGGCCAGGGAGCTTTCTTT. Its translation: CASSHRPGQGAFF.

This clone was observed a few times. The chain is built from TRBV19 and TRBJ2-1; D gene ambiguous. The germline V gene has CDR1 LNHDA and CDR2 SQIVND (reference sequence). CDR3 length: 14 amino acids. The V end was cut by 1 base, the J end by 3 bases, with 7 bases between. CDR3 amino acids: CASSIVESYNEQFF. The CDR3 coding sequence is TGTGCCAGTAGTATAGTGGAGAGCTACAATGAGCAGTTCTTC.

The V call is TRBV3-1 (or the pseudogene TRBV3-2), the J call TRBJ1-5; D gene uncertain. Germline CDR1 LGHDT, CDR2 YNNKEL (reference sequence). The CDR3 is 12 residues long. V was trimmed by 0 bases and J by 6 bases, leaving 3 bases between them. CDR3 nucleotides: TGTGCCAGCAGCCAAGATCTTCAGCCCCAGCATTTT. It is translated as CASSQDLQPQHF.

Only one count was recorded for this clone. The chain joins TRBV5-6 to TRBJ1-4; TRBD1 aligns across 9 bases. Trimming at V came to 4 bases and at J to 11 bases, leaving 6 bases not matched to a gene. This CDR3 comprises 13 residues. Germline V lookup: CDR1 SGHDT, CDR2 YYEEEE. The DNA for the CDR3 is TGTGCCAGCAGCCGGGACAGGGTGAGGAAACTGTTTTTT. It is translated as CASSRDRVRKLFF.

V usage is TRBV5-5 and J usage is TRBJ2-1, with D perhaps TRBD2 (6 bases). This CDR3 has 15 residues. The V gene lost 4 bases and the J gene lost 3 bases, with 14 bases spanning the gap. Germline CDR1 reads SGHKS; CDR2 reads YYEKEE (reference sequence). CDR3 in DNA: TGTGCCAGCAGCCCGGGGGATACGAACTACAATGAGCAGTTCTTC. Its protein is CASSPGDTNYNEQFF.

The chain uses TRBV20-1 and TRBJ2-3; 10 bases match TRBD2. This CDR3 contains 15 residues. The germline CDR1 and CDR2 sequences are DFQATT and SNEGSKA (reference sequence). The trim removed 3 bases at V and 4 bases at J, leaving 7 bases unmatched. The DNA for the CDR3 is TGCAGTGCTAGTGATCTAGCGGGAGTCTCAGATACGCAGTATTTT. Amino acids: CSASDLAGVSDTQYF.

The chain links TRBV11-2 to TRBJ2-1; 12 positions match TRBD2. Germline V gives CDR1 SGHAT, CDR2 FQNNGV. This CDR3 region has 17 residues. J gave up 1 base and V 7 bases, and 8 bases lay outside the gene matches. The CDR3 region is CASTLLAGGPSYNEQFF. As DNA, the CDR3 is TGTGCCAGCACCTTGCTAGCGGGAGGGCCTTCCTACAATGAGCAGTTCTTC.